The 21 T cell receptor beta chains below were found in one sample sequenced in a study of CD8+CD57+ T cells in acquired aplastic anemia. The use of genomic DNA as template underpinned the TCR beta VDJ and CDR3 profiling. TCRdb reprocessed the reads via MiXCR and lists one record per CDR3 protein. The data show 180,000 or so distinct CDR3 sequences, roughly 50% seen once. Patients sequenced had flow cytometry evidence of CD8+CD57+ cell expansion. The specimen sequenced was sorted CD4+, CD8+, or CD8+CD57+ T cells (not recorded which) from PBMCs. These receptors were obtained from a human donor with aplastic anemia.

This chain joins TRBV25-1 and TRBJ2-1; D remains unclear. CDR3 length: 14 residues. With 3 bases removed from V and 0 bases from J, the gap between germline ends came to 6 bases. The germline V gene has CDR1 MGHDK and CDR2 SYGVNS. The CDR3 here is CASSETDSYNEQFF. The CDR3 coding sequence is TGTGCCAGCAGTGAGACGGACTCCTACAATGAGCAGTTCTTC.

This clonotype was seen many times. The V gene is TRBV12-3 or TRBV12-4, the J gene TRBJ2-7, with 7 bases fitting TRBD2. The CDR3 has 17 residues. V shed 5 bases, J shed 5 bases, and the junction held 18 bases outside the gene matches. CDR3 DNA sequence: TGTGCCAGCAGTCCCCCTAGCGGTCACCTTGGGAGACACGAGCAGTACTTC. Its translation: CASSPPSGHLGRHEQYF.

At least ten counts were recorded for this clonotype. The chain has TRBV25-1 and TRBJ2-2; TRBD1 or TRBD2 may be the D gene (5 bases each). The CDR3 loop spans 17 amino acids. V dropped 3 bases and J dropped 1 base, with 15 bases sitting between them. The germline gives CDR1 MGHDK, CDR2 SYGVNS. CDR3 sequence (DNA): TGTGCCAGCAGTGACCCCCCCGGGACCCGGAACACCGGGGAGCTGTTTTTT. Protein sequence: CASSDPPGTRNTGELFF. The complete variable domain, with remaining parts taken from reference TRBV25-1 and TRBJ2-2, reads EADIYQTPRYLVIGTGKKITLECSQTMGHDKMYWYQQDPGMELHLIHYSYGVNSTEKGDLSSESTVSRIRTEHFPLTLESARPSHTSQYLCASSDPPGTRNTGELFFGEGSRLTVL.

This chain links TRBV27 with TRBJ1-4; D is unresolved. Trimming cost V 6 bases and J 4 bases, with 9 bases left between them. The length of the CDR3 is 13 residues. CDR1 and CDR2 (germline): MNHEY, SMNVEV (reference sequence). The CDR3 protein is CASSTVRNEKLFF. The CDR3 DNA follows: TGTGCCAGCAGCACGGTCCGTAATGAAAAACTGTTTTTT.

The sample holds a few counts of this clonotype. The rearrangement joins TRBV20-1 to TRBJ2-1; a possible D gene is TRBD2 (5 bases). V lost 0 bases and J 0 bases, leaving 15 bases between the germline ends. Germline assignment: CDR1 DFQATT and CDR2 SNEGSKA (reference sequence). The CDR3 extends over 17 amino acids. In DNA form, the CDR3 reads TGCAGTGCTAGAGATCTCAGGCTAGCCCACTCCTACAATGAGCAGTTCTTC. Translating it yields CSARDLRLAHSYNEQFF.

This clonotype was counted ten times or more. At one end the junction does not follow the germline gene, possibly because of a read error. CDR3 coding DNA: TGTGCCAGCAGCTATTCAAGGAGACAAACCTCCTCCGAGCAGTACTTC. It specifies CASSYSRRQTSSEQYF. The chain is built from TRBV13 and TRBJ2-7; unclear D gene. From germline, CDR1 is PRHDT and CDR2 FYEKMQ (reference sequence). The CDR3 length is 16 residues.

Points on this clonotype: Being one base from a much bigger clone, this may be a read error. The chain combines TRBV7-2 with TRBJ2-7; 7 nucleotides align to TRBD2. In germline, CDR1 is SGHTA, CDR2 FQGNSA. The CDR3 covers 15 residues. The CDR3 spells CASSLSMTGDYERYF. For the CDR3, the DNA is TGTGCCAGCAGCTTATCGATGACGGGGGACTACGAGCGGTACTTC.

The V gene is TRBV4-1, the J gene TRBJ2-1, with 12 nucleotides matching TRBD2. The germline CDR1 and CDR2 sequences are MGHRA and YSYEKL. The CDR3 is 19 amino acids. The V gene end was trimmed by 3 bases and the J gene end by 2 bases; junction bases not matched to a gene: 11. The CDR3 region is CASSQGGLAGVPPYNEQFF. The CDR3, as DNA: TGCGCCAGCAGCCAGGGGGGACTAGCGGGTGTACCACCCTACAATGAGCAGTTCTTC.

Concerning this clonotype: A much larger clone sits a single nucleotide away, making a read error possible. The genes are TRBV12-3 or TRBV12-4 and TRBJ2-1; D is perhaps TRBD1 or TRBD2 (5 bases each). This CDR3 is built from 16 residues. Written as DNA, the CDR3 is TGTGCCAGCAGCGTAGAGGGGCTAGCTTCCTACAATGAGCAGGTCTTC. Encoded protein: CASSVEGLASYNEQVF.

This clonotype came up many times. This chain uses TRBV6-4 with TRBJ2-1; D may be TRBD2 (5 bases). Germline assignment: CDR1 MRHNA and CDR2 SNTAGT. This CDR3 is 15 amino acids long. With 2 bases removed from V and 7 bases from J, the gap between germline ends came to 15 bases. In DNA, the CDR3 is TGTGCCAGCAGTGACGGGAGTTGGTTTACAAATGAGCAGTTCTTC. Its translation: CASSDGSWFTNEQFF.

This clonotype was seen many times. The CDR3 DNA reads as TGCAGTGCTAGCGAGGGCTCCTACGAGCAGTACTTC. Translation: CSASEGSYEQYF. V usage is TRBV20-1 and J usage is TRBJ2-7, with D perhaps TRBD2 (5 bases). V was pared by 3 bases and J by 0 bases, with 6 bases between. Per germline, CDR1 DFQATT and CDR2 SNEGSKA (reference sequence). The CDR3 has 12 amino acids.

This clonotype occurred many times. The chain joins TRBV27 to TRBJ2-5; 14 bases are shared with TRBD2. The CDR3 is made up of 18 amino acids. CDR1 and CDR2 (germline): MNHEY, SMNVEV (reference sequence). V was pared by 5 bases and J by 0 bases, with 8 bases of the junction left unmatched. Here the CDR3 reads CASSPGLAGGHYQETQYF. The CDR3 coding sequence is TGTGCCAGCAGTCCTGGACTAGCGGGGGGCCACTACCAAGAGACCCAGTACTTC.

The V and J genes are TRBV6-1 and TRBJ2-7, with D possibly matching TRBD2 (5 bases). Germline V CDR1 and CDR2: MNHNS, SASEGT. This CDR3 has 13 amino acids. Trimming removed 7 bases from V and 2 bases from J, with 12 bases in between. The CDR3 DNA reads TGTGCCAGCAATCGGGAATTCACCTACGAGCAGTACTTC. This codes for CASNREFTYEQYF.

This clonotype was seen at least ten times. The chain combines TRBV6-5 with TRBJ1-2; D possibly corresponds to TRBD1 (6 bases). V lost 0 bases, J lost 0 bases, and 14 bases lay in between. There are 17 residues in the CDR3. CDR1 is MNHEY, CDR2 SVGAGI, per germline. CDR3 in amino acids: CASSYSSSRTANYGYTF. The CDR3, as DNA: TGTGCCAGCAGTTACTCCAGTTCGAGGACAGCTAACTATGGCTACACCTTC.

The chain recombines TRBV28 with TRBJ1-2, with D possibly matching TRBD1 (6 bases). V shed 5 bases and J shed 7 bases, with 11 bases lying between them. CDR1 MDHEN and CDR2 SYDVKM come from the germline V gene. The CDR3 totals 12 residues. This chain's CDR3 is CASSHRETGYTF. CDR3 nucleotide sequence: TGTGCCAGCAGTCACAGGGAGACTGGCTACACCTTC.

The DNA of the CDR3 is TGCAGTGCTAGAGATGGCGGGGGCCCAGAGACCCAGTACTTC. Translated: CSARDGGGPETQYF. This rearrangement joins TRBV20-1 to TRBJ2-5; D possibly corresponds to TRBD2 (7 bases). Germline CDR1 DFQATT, CDR2 SNEGSKA (reference sequence). The CDR3 loop spans 14 amino acids. Trimming stripped 0 bases from V and 4 bases from J, with 12 bases between.

This clonotype was observed many times. J is TRBJ1-5 and V is TRBV2; 7 bases line up with TRBD1. CDR1 and CDR2 from the germline V gene are SNHLY and FYNNEI. The trim removed 2 bases at V and 7 bases at J, leaving 5 bases unmatched. This CDR3 comprises 14 residues. The CDR3 region has the DNA TGTGCCAGCAGTGAAAGGGGGCGAGGACAGCCCCAGCATTTT. Translation gives CASSERGRGQPQHF.

This clonotype was observed a few times. This chain links TRBV2 with TRBJ2-6, with unresolved D. With 8 bases removed from V and 0 bases from J, the gap between germline ends came to 2 bases. From germline, CDR1 is SNHLY and CDR2 FYNNEI. CDR3 size: 12 residues. CDR3 residues: CASGSGANVLTF. In DNA, the CDR3 is TGTGCCAGCGGCTCTGGGGCCAACGTCCTGACTTTC.

In this sample, this clonotype turned up many times. DNA of the CDR3: TGTGCCAGCAGCTTAGGCTTAGCGGGCTCCTTGGGTAATAGGGAGCAGTACTTC. Protein sequence: CASSLGLAGSLGNREQYF. The chain uses TRBV7-2 and TRBJ2-7; 7 bases agree with TRBD2. V dropped 1 base and J dropped 7; count of bases not matched to a gene: 19. CDR1 is SGHTA and CDR2 is FQGNSA in the germline V gene. This CDR3 has 18 residues.

This chain links TRBV19 with TRBJ1-5; no reliable D call. The CDR3 is made up of 14 amino acids. Germline assignment: CDR1 LNHDA and CDR2 SQIVND (reference sequence). V lost 10 bases, J lost 0 bases, and 13 bases lay in between. This chain's CDR3 is CATLSRGSNQPQHF. CDR3 nucleotides: TGTGCCACCCTAAGCCGGGGTAGCAATCAGCCCCAGCATTTT.

This clonotype has ten or more counts. CDR3 sequence (DNA): TGTGCCAGCAGCTTGGGAGCTGAGAAAAGATATTCACCCCTCCACTTT. Protein sequence: CASSLGAEKRYSPLHF. The chain combines TRBV5-6 with TRBJ1-6; D not certain. The CDR3 is made up of 16 amino acids. V was pared by 0 bases and J by 8 bases, with 15 bases between. CDR1 is SGHDT, CDR2 YYEEEE, per germline.